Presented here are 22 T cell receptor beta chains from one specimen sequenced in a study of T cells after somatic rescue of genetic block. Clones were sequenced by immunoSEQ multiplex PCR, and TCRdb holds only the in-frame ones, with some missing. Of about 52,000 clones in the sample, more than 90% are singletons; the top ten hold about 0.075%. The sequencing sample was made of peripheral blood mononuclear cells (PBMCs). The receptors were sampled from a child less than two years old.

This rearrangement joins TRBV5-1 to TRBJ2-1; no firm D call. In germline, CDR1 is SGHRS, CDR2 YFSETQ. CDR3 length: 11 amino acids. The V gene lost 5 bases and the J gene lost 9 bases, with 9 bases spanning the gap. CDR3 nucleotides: TGCGCCAGCAGGAACAGTGGTGAGCAGTTCTTC. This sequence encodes CASRNSGEQFF. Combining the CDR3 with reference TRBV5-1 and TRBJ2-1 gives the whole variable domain KAGVTQTPRYLIKTRGQQVTLSCSPISGHRSVSWYQQTPGQGLQFLFEYFSETQRNKGNFPGRFSGRQFSNSRSEMNVSTLELGDSALYLCASRNSGEQFFGPGTRLTVL.

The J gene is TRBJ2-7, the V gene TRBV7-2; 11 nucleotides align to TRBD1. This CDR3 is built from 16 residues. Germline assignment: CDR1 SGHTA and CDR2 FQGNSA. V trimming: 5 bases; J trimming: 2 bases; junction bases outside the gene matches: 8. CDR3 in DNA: TGTGCCAGCAGCCCCCGACAGGACAGGGGGCCCTACGAGCAGTACTTC. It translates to CASSPRQDRGPYEQYF. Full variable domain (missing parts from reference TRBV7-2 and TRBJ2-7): GAGVSQSPSNKVTEKGKDVELRCDPISGHTALYWYRQSLGQGLEFLIYFQGNSAPDKSGLPSDRFSAERTGGSVSTLTIQRTQQEDSAVYLCASSPRQDRGPYEQYFGPGTRLTVT.

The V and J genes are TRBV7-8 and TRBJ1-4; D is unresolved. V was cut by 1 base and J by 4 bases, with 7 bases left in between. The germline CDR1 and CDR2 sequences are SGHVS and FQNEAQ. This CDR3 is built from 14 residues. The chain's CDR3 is CASSLGSLNEKLFF. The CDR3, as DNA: TGTGCCAGCAGCTTAGGCAGTCTTAATGAAAAACTGTTTTTT.

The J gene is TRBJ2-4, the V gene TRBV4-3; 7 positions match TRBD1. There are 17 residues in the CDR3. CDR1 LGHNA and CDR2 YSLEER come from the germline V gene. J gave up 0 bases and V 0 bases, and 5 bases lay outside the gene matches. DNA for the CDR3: TGCGCCAGCAGCCAAGATTGGGACAGTCTAGCCAAAAACATTCAGTACTTC. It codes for CASSQDWDSLAKNIQYF.

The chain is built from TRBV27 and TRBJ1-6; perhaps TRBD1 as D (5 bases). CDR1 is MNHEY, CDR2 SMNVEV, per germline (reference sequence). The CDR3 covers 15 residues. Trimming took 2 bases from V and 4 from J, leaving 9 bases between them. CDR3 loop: CASSLGQGYNSPLHF. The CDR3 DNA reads TGTGCCAGCAGTTTAGGCCAGGGTTATAATTCACCCCTCCACTTT.

CDR3 sequence (DNA): TGCGCCAGCAGCCAAGAAGGCGACAGGGAATACGAGCAGTACTTC. Residues: CASSQEGDREYEQYF. The chain is built from TRBV4-1 and TRBJ2-7, with TRBD1 matching over 7 bases. V was clipped by 0 bases and J by 4 bases; unmatched bases: 6. Germline CDR1 and CDR2: MGHRA and YSYEKL. The CDR3 extends over 15 amino acids.

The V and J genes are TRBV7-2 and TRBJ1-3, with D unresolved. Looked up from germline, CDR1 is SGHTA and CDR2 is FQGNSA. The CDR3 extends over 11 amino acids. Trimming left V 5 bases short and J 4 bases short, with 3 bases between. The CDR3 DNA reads TGTGCCAGCAGCCCGGGAAACACCATATATTTT. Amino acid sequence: CASSPGNTIYF.

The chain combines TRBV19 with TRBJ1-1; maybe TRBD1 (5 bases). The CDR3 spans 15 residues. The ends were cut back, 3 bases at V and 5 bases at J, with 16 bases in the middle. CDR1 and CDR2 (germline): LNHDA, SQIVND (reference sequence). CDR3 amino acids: CASSIQGTRATEAFF. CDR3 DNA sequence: TGTGCCAGTAGTATCCAGGGTACAAGGGCTACTGAAGCTTTCTTT.

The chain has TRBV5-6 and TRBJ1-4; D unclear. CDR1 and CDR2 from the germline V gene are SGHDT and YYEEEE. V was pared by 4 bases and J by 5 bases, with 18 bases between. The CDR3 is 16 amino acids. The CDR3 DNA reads TGTGCCAGCAGCCAATCGTTGGTACAGAAAAATGAAAAACTGTTTTTT. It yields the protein CASSQSLVQKNEKLFF.

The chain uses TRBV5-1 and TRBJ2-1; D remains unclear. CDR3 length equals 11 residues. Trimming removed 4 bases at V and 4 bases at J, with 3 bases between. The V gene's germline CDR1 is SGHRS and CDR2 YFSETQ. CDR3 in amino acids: CASSTYNEQFF. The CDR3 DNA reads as TGCGCCAGCAGCACTTACAATGAGCAGTTCTTC.

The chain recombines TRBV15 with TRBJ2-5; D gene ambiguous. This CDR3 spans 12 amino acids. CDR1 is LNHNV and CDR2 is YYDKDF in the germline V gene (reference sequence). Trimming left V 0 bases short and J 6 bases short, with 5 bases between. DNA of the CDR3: TGTGCCACCAGCAGAGATTTCAAGACCCAGTACTTC. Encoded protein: CATSRDFKTQYF.

CDR3 DNA sequence: TGCAGCGTTGAAGCCGGGCGCGGGGAGCTGTTTTTT. Protein sequence: CSVEAGRGELFF. The rearrangement links TRBV29-1 to TRBJ2-2; D remains ambiguous. Trimming removed 1 base at V and 7 bases at J, with 7 bases between. The CDR3 has 12 amino acids. Germline V gene sequence: CDR1 SQVTM, CDR2 ANQGSEA.

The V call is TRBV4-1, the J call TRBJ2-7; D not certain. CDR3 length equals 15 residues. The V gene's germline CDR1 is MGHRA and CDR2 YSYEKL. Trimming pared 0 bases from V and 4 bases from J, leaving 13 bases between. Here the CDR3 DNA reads TGCGCCAGCAGCCAAGATGGTCACCCTTATTACGAGCAGTACTTC. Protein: CASSQDGHPYYEQYF.

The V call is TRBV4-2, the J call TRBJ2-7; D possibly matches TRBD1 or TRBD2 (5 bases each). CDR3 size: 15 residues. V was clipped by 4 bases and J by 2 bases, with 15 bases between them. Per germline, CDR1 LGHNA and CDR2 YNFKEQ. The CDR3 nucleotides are TGTGCCAGCAGCCCCGGGGCAGGGATCACCTACGAGCAGTACTTC. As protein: CASSPGAGITYEQYF.

The CDR3 DNA is TGTGCCAGCAAAGTCTACGAGCAGTACTTC. Translated, it gives CASKVYEQYF. This rearrangement joins TRBV2 to TRBJ2-7; D unclear. Germline assignment: CDR1 SNHLY and CDR2 FYNNEI. V gave up 7 bases and J gave up 3 bases, with 4 bases separating them. This CDR3 has 10 amino acids.

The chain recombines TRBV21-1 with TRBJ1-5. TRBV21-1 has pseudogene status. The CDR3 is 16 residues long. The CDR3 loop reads CASSKKKKGSNQPQHF. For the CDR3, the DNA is TGTGCCAGCAGCAAAAAAAAGAAGGGAAGCAATCAGCCCCAGCATTTT.

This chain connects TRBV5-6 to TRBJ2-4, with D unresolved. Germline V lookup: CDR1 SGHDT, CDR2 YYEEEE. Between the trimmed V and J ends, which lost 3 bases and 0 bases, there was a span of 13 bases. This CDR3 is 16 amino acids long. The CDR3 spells CASSSGRQLAKNIQYF. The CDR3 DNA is TGTGCCAGCAGCTCTGGCCGGCAGCTAGCCAAAAACATTCAGTACTTC. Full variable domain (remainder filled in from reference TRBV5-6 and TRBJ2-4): DAGVTQSPTHLIKTRGQQVTLRCSPKSGHDTVSWYQQALGQGPQFIFQYYEEEERQRGNFPDRFSGHQFPNYSSELNVNALLLGDSALYLCASSSGRQLAKNIQYFGAGTRLSVL.

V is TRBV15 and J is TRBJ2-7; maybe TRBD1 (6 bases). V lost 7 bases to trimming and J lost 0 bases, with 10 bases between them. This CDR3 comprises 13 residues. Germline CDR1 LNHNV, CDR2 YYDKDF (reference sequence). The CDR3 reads CATNPGHSYEQYF. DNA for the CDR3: TGTGCCACCAACCCGGGACACTCCTACGAGCAGTACTTC.

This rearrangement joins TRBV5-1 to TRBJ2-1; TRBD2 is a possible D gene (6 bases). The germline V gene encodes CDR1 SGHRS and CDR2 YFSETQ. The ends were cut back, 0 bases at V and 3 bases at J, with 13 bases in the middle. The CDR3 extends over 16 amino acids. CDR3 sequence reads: CASSLAPSENYNEQFF. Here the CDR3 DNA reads TGCGCCAGCAGCTTGGCCCCTAGCGAAAACTACAATGAGCAGTTCTTC. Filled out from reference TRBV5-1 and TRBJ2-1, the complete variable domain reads KAGVTQTPRYLIKTRGQQVTLSCSPISGHRSVSWYQQTPGQGLQFLFEYFSETQRNKGNFPGRFSGRQFSNSRSEMNVSTLELGDSALYLCASSLAPSENYNEQFFGPGTRLTVL.

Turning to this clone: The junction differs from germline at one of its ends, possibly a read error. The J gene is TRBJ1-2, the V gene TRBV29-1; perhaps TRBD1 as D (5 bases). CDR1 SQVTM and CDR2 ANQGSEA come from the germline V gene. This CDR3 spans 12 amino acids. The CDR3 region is CSVEDGRGGYTF. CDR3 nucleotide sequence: TGCAGCGTCGAAGACGGGAGGGGTGGCTACACCTTC.

CDR3 in amino acids: CASSWGLAGSYEQYF. The DNA of the CDR3 is TGTGCCAGCAGCTGGGGACTAGCGGGAAGCTACGAGCAGTACTTC. This sequence joins TRBV11-1 and TRBJ2-7; 13 nucleotides align to TRBD2. The CDR3 totals 15 residues. Germline V gene sequence: CDR1 SGHAT, CDR2 FQDESV (reference sequence). J gave up 3 bases and V 4 bases, and 3 bases lay outside the gene matches.

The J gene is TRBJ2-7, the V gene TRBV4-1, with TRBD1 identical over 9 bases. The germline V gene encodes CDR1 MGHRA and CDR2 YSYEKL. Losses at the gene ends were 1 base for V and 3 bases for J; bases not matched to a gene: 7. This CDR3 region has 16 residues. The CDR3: CASSQGVTGGGYEQYF. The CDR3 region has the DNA TGCGCCAGCAGCCAAGGGGTGACAGGGGGAGGCTACGAGCAGTACTTC.